Listed below are T cell receptor beta chains from one sample, sequenced in a study of blood T cell repertoires in COVID-19. The data were produced by immunoSEQ multiplex PCR, yet TCRdb's version contains in-frame clones alone and is incomplete. The repertoire consists of about 160,000 clones, with over 75% occurring once and the leading ten covering around an eighth. Sequencing used peripheral blood. The receptors derive from a man aged 18 to 30 with COVID-19, enrolled during active disease. The CDR3 runs from the conserved cysteine through the conserved F or W. A D gene is named only where the DNA matches it firmly. Part of the rows lack a size; the others show once, few, many or a class for expanded clones.

clone size,J gene,D gene,V gene,CDR3 protein,CDR3 DNA
NA,TRBJ2-3,TRBD2,TRBV5-6,CASSFRSAGRTDTQYF,TGTGCCAGCAGCTTTAGGTCAGCGGGGAGGACAGATACGCAGTATTTT
NA,TRBJ2-1,NA,TRBV19,CASSPPNSYEQFF,TGTGCCAGTAGTCCGCCCAATAGCTATGAGCAGTTCTTC
NA,TRBJ2-7,TRBD2,TRBV7-7,CASSPPGLAGERYEQYF,TGTGCCAGCAGCCCCCCGGGACTAGCGGGAGAACGCTACGAGCAGTACTTC
NA,TRBJ2-5,NA,TRBV30,CAWGKGVETQYF,TGTGCCTGGGGGAAGGGGGTAGAGACCCAGTACTTC
NA,TRBJ2-3,NA,TRBV27,CASSPRTRGAGDTQYF,TGTGCCAGCAGTCCCCGGACTAGGGGGGCGGGAGATACGCAGTATTTT
NA,TRBJ2-7,NA,TRBV20-1,CSVTGPYEQYF,TGCAGTGTTACAGGGCCCTACGAGCAGTACTTC
NA,TRBJ2-2,NA,TRBV11-3,CASSLDSSGELFF,TGTGCCAGCAGCTTAGATTCTAGCGGGGAGCTGTTTTTT
NA,TRBJ1-2,TRBD1,TRBV25-1,CASSQQGAGGYTF,TGTGCCAGCAGTCAACAGGGGGCTGGTGGCTACACCTTC
NA,TRBJ2-3,TRBD2,TRBV28,CASSFRLSGRVSDTQYF,TGTGCCAGCAGTTTCCGTCTAAGCGGGAGGGTTTCAGATACGCAGTATTTT
NA,TRBJ2-1,NA,TRBV7-2,CASSPAPGTYNEQFF,TGTGCCAGCAGCCCAGCTCCCGGGACTTACAATGAGCAGTTCTTC
NA,TRBJ2-7,NA,TRBV12-3/TRBV12-4,CASSFGGAEQYF,TGTGCCAGCAGTTTTGGGGGGGCCGAGCAGTACTTC
NA,TRBJ2-7,TRBD2,TRBV5-8,CASSPGLAAGLYEQYF,TGTGCCAGCAGCCCCGGACTAGCTGCGGGGCTCTACGAGCAGTACTTC
NA,TRBJ1-2,TRBD1,TRBV11-2,CASSSTDRDGYTF,TGTGCCAGCAGCTCCACCGACAGGGATGGCTACACCTTC
NA,TRBJ1-6,TRBD1,TRBV28,CATRGLLENSPLHF,TGTGCCACCAGGGGGCTCTTGGAAAATTCACCCCTCCACTTT
NA,TRBJ2-7,NA,TRBV20-1,CSARRGNEQYF,TGCAGTGCTAGAAGAGGGAACGAGCAGTACTTC
NA,TRBJ2-7,NA,TRBV12-3/TRBV12-4,CASSYGQPYEQYF,TGTGCCAGCAGCTACGGACAGCCCTACGAGCAGTACTTC
NA,TRBJ2-7,TRBD2,TRBV28,CASSPLGGVGSYEQYF,TGTGCCAGCAGTCCCCTCGGGGGGGTGGGGTCCTACGAGCAGTACTTC
NA,TRBJ2-1,NA,TRBV12-3/TRBV12-4,CASSSNFNNEQFF,TGTGCCAGCAGTTCCAACTTCAACAATGAGCAGTTCTTC
NA,TRBJ1-6,NA,TRBV6-2/TRBV6-3,CASSALRDTFRPISPLHF,TGTGCCAGCAGTGCCCTCCGGGACACTTTTCGACCAATTTCACCCCTCCACTTT
NA,TRBJ1-1,NA,TRBV7-2,CASSSQGTEAFF,TGTGCCAGCAGCTCTCAGGGTACTGAAGCTTTCTTT
NA,TRBJ2-7,TRBD1,TRBV6-2/TRBV6-3,CASSWTGAYEQYF,TGTGCCAGCAGTTGGACAGGGGCCTACGAGCAGTACTTC
NA,TRBJ2-7,TRBD1,TRBV6-6,CASSDTGDEYF,TGTGCCAGCAGCGACACAGGGGATGAGTACTTC
NA,TRBJ2-7,TRBD2,TRBV27,CASSLYGTSRIYEQYF,TGTGCCAGCAGTTTATATGGGACTAGTCGTATCTACGAGCAGTACTTC
NA,TRBJ2-7,NA,TRBV5-6,CASRLEGAYEQYF,TGTGCCAGCAGGTTAGAGGGAGCCTACGAGCAGTACTTC
NA,TRBJ1-2,TRBD1,TRBV4-3,CASSPLAGGYGYTF,TGCGCCAGCAGCCCCCTTGCAGGGGGCTATGGCTACACCTTC
NA,TRBJ2-3,NA,TRBV9,CASSGRDSADTQYF,TGTGCCAGCAGCGGGCGGGACAGTGCAGATACGCAGTATTTT
NA,TRBJ1-2,TRBD1,TRBV2,CASSVSDRVYGYTF,TGTGCCAGCAGTGTGTCCGACAGGGTCTATGGCTACACCTTC
once,TRBJ2-7,TRBD2,TRBV29-1,CSVWGGPSGSNYEQYF,TGCAGCGTGTGGGGAGGGCCTAGCGGGAGTAACTACGAGCAGTACTTC
NA,TRBJ2-3,TRBD2,TRBV30,CAWMAWEGGTDTQYF,TGTGCCTGGATGGCGTGGGAGGGCGGGACAGATACGCAGTATTTT
NA,TRBJ1-4,NA,TRBV6-5,CASSYGGQLFF,TGTGCCAGCAGTTACGGCGGCCAACTGTTTTTT
NA,TRBJ2-7,NA,TRBV15,CATSNAGVGYEQYF,TGTGCCACCAGCAACGCAGGGGTAGGCTACGAGCAGTACTTC
NA,TRBJ2-5,NA,TRBV4-3,CASSQFFSFVGGSDQETQYF,TGCGCCAGCAGCCAATTCTTTTCGTTTGTGGGAGGCTCGGACCAAGAGACCCAGTACTTC
once,TRBJ1-6,TRBD1,TRBV5-6,CASSLIGTRQGNSPLHF,TGTGCCAGCAGCTTAATTGGCACTAGACAGGGAAATTCACCCCTCCACTTT
NA,TRBJ1-1,NA,TRBV7-9,CASSLGANTEAFF,TGTGCCAGCAGCTTAGGGGCGAACACTGAAGCTTTCTTT
NA,TRBJ1-6,NA,TRBV28,CASSLSIQGSPLHF,TGTGCCAGCAGTTTATCGATTCAGGGTTCACCCCTCCACTTT
NA,TRBJ1-5,NA,TRBV7-2,CASSSEVASNQPQHF,TGTGCCAGCAGCTCCGAGGTGGCGAGCAATCAGCCCCAGCATTTT
NA,TRBJ1-4,NA,TRBV12-2,CASLPTGPTNEKLFF,TGTGCAAGTCTCCCGACAGGCCCAACTAATGAAAAACTGTTTTTT
NA,TRBJ1-2,TRBD1,TRBV6-5,CASSRTGTGNGYTF,TGTGCCAGCAGCCGAACCGGGACAGGGAATGGCTACACCTTC
NA,TRBJ2-3,TRBD2,TRBV6-5,CASGGLAGDTDTQYF,TGTGCCAGCGGGGGACTAGCGGGAGACACAGATACGCAGTATTTT
NA,TRBJ2-1,NA,TRBV24-1,CATSAYSHPYNEQFF,TGTGCCACCAGTGCGTACAGTCATCCCTACAATGAGCAGTTCTTC
few,TRBJ2-1,TRBD2,TRBV5-4,CASSLGGGRVHNEQFF,TGTGCCAGCAGCTTGGGCGGCGGGAGGGTGCACAATGAGCAGTTCTTC
NA,TRBJ1-2,TRBD1,TRBV9,CASSLGTGLAYGYTF,TGTGCCAGCAGCCTAGGGACAGGGCTTGCCTATGGCTACACCTTC
once,TRBJ2-1,NA,TRBV5-1,CATRGANEQFF,TGCGCCACGAGAGGCGCTAATGAGCAGTTCTTC
NA,TRBJ2-7,NA,TRBV7-2,CASSLPRGSYEQYF,TGTGCCAGCAGCTTACCCAGGGGTTCCTACGAGCAGTACTTC
NA,TRBJ2-1,NA,TRBV19,CASSIVSTAEQFF,TGTGCCAGTAGTATAGTGTCGACAGCCGAGCAGTTCTTC
NA,TRBJ1-4,TRBD1,TRBV15,CATSRWGDSGEKLLF,TGTGCCACCAGCAGGTGGGGGGACAGTGGGGAAAAACTGCTTTTT
NA,TRBJ2-2,NA,TRBV5-6,CASSLARPGVGGGGFF,TGTGCCAGCAGCTTGGCCCGTCCAGGCGTAGGCGGAGGTGGGTTTTTT
few,TRBJ2-5,NA,TRBV7-6,CASSPRGSGVGWTQYF,TGTGCCAGCAGCCCCCGCGGGTCGGGGGTGGGGTGGACCCAGTACTTC
NA,TRBJ1-1,NA,TRBV19,CASSMVSGATEAFF,TGTGCCAGTAGTATGGTCTCTGGAGCCACTGAAGCTTTCTTT
few,TRBJ1-5,TRBD1,TRBV15,CATSSTGGYGPQHF,TGTGCCACCAGCAGTACAGGGGGCTACGGGCCCCAGCATTTT
once,TRBJ2-5,TRBD2,TRBV9,CASSAPGRETQYF,TGTGCCAGCAGCGCCCCCGGGAGGGAGACCCAGTACTTC
NA,TRBJ2-7,NA,TRBV15,CATSRDGGLSYEQYF,TGTGCCACCAGCAGAGATGGGGGACTTTCCTACGAGCAGTACTTC
NA,TRBJ1-5,TRBD1,TRBV11-2,CASSKGGRDHQPQHF,TGTGCCAGCAGTAAAGGGGGCAGGGACCATCAGCCCCAGCATTTT
NA,TRBJ1-3,NA,TRBV21-1,CASSTGDRDTIYF,TGTGCCAGCAGTACGGGAGATCGGGACACCATATATTTT
NA,TRBJ1-5,NA,TRBV19,CASSTQGNQPQHF,TGTGCCAGTAGTACCCAGGGCAATCAGCCCCAGCATTTT
few,TRBJ2-7,NA,TRBV7-3,CASSLNWDTYEQYF,TGTGCCAGCAGCTTAAATTGGGACACTTACGAGCAGTACTTC